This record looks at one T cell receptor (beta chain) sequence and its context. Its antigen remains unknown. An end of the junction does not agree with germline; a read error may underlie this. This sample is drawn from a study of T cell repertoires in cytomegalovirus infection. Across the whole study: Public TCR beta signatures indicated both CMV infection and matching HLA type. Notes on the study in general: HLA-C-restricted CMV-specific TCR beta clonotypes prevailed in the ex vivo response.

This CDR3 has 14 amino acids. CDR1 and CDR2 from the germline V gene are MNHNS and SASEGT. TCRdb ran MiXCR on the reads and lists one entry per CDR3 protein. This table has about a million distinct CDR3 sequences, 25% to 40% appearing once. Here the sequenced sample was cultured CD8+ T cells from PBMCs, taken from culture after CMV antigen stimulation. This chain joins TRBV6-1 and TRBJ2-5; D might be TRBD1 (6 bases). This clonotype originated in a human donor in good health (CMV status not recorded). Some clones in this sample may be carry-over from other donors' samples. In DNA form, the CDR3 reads TGTGCCAACAGTGCCTCTACAGGGTACGAGACCCAGTACTTC. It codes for CANSASTGYETQYF.